This TCR beta chain originates from a study of cytomegalovirus exposure and HLA in healthy donors (TCRdb year 2017). As for the study more broadly: An earlier analysis of 587 of the donors reported approximately 300 Gb of sequence data and 117 million unique TCR beta sequences obtained from about 179 million T cells. The number of donors typed differed by locus, with roughly 620-630 for A, B, C, DRB1 and DQB1, more than 500 for DQA1, 600 to 610 for DPA1, and about 450 for DPB1. Rather than drawing on any new phenotypic data, the later analysis identified candidate immune exposures from TCR beta sequences and the way those sequences occurred across donors. Class I and class II HLA loci were covered by the typing at four-digit resolution. Among the roughly 410 genotyped donors, roughly 80% belonged to the genetic ancestry cluster associated with self-reported Caucasian donors. Across some 400 genotyped donors of the cohort, an average of roughly 250,000 unique TCR beta nucleotide sequences per donor were sequenced, and 15% to 20% of those sequences were non-productive. Roughly 300 gigabases of sequencing data and 70 million to 85 million unique TCR sequences were included in an early release covering around 650 HLA-typed donors. Four to six DR-DQ haplotypes were handled as single units for association and clustering, since linkage in the cohort was strong. High-throughput TCR immunosequencing, statistical association of individual TCRs with disease status, and machine learning were combined to predict cytomegalovirus infection status. Donor age, sex, ethnicity and CMV serostatus were compiled alongside the repertoire data. Genome-wide SNP genotypes for about 65% of the 666 donors were used in a later genetic analysis, which treated that subset as a discovery cohort. A separate validation cohort of roughly 130 different subjects was used in addition to the 666-subject first cohort. The study aimed to test whether signatures of past pathogen exposure could be identified by cataloging public T cell receptors. To decide whether each TCR beta V gene segment behaved as functional or pseudogenic, an earlier analysis of approximately 600 of the donors relied on high-throughput TCR beta sequencing. The study used immunosequencing to profile the T cell repertoires of 600 to 850 subjects and linked those repertoires to cytomegalovirus serostatus. In a later analysis, previously published TCR beta repertoires from 550 to 700 donors were re-analyzed and high-resolution HLA genotyping was added so that TCR occurrence patterns could be studied. Every repertoire in the discovery cohort had been generated on one and the same sequencing platform. Overall study outcomes, separate from this receptor: The classifier was reported to diagnose cytomegalovirus status with high specificity and sensitivity in both the original and validation cohorts. According to a later genetic analysis, donors in an Asian-associated ancestry cluster had fewer N-insertions in productive TCRs than the approximately 690-donor mean. A further reported finding was that TCR beta sequences accurately predicted the HLA-A and HLA-B alleles for most subjects in the first cohort. In this cohort, only TCR beta chains were sequenced, and detectable features were limited by the absence of alpha or paired-chain data. The presence/absence analyses assumed that sequencing depth was roughly uniform across donors, and that assumption may not be true. Because counts were too low, approximately 15 rarely observed V segments, including chromosome 9 orphons, were excluded from the earlier analysis of around 590 of the donors. Most CMV-associated TCR beta chains appeared to be HLA-restricted in a later analysis, and the HLA associations seemed to be driven largely by CMV exposure. In a later genetic analysis, a missense DCLRE1C variant was associated with V-gene and J-gene trimming of TCR beta chains, and the association was replicated in an independent cohort. A later analysis reported that several top co-occurrence clusters appeared linked to parvovirus B19, influenza, CMV and Epstein-Barr virus. The sequencing pipeline was judged likely to have produced a cluster of highly shared sequence variants as a technical artifact. A total of fewer than 200 TCR beta chains were listed by the study as associated with cytomegalovirus. Immune exposure information for the cohort was limited to CMV serostatus. Assigning TCR associations to individual alleles was difficult when HLA alleles, especially DR and DQ, strongly co-occurred. In a later analysis, HLA-associated TCR beta chains were found to be more clonally expanded and to have lower generation probabilities than equally common non-associated chains. A few of the identified cytomegalovirus-associated TCR beta chains were confirmed in vitro to be specific for cytomegalovirus antigens. According to the authors, the approach could potentially be generalized to other disease states and immunological phenotypes. While some public TCRs were present in many individuals, most TCR sequences turned up only very rarely across donors. In a later analysis, the rate of TCR association differed among HLA loci, with DRB1 alleles having the most associated TCRs and HLA-C alleles having the fewest. Because the 87-base-pair reads could not distinguish some IMGT-functional V segments, including TRBV6-2 and TRBV6-3, those segments were excluded. In a later analysis, some 18,000 TCR beta sequences were associated with specific HLA alleles at a false discovery rate of 0.05. Correlated functional status among segregating V segments might reflect linkage disequilibrium, but an unknown experimental factor could not be ruled out. In an earlier analysis of more than 450 of the donors, most TCR beta V segments were observed in productive rearrangements about 87% or about 30% of the time, broadly matching IMGT annotations. Because HLA typing was unavailable for some donors at each locus, only the typed subset was used in association tests.

The cohort comprised 550 to 700 healthy bone marrow donors. At the time of sampling, all cohort members were nominally healthy, though unrecorded immune exposures were likely present. The donor was CMV seronegative and belonged to the group of several hundred seronegative cohort members. A peripheral blood sample was collected from each donor, and TCR beta sequencing was performed on peripheral blood mononuclear cells. Genomic DNA extraction from the blood cell samples was performed with the Qiagen DNeasy Blood Extraction Kit. Receptor amplification or capture employed the immunoSEQ multiplex PCR assay. A mixture of 60 forward primers for TCR Vbeta segments and 13 reverse primers for TCR Jbeta segments was used in the multiplex PCR. The CDR3 region of rearranged TCR beta genes was amplified from genomic DNA by a multiplex PCR assay. Amplified TCR beta libraries were sequenced as 87-base-pair reads on the Illumina HiSeq System. Per the original workflow: A later analysis counted 75 million to 100 million unique TCR beta chains across the 650 to 800 repertoires, and 10 million to 12 million of these chains were shared by at least two donors. To remove PCR and sequencing errors, raw reads were error-corrected and collapsed into unique sequences using a nearest-neighbor algorithm that merged closely related sequences. CDR3 sequences were aligned to IMGT reference sequences to assign V, D and J gene segments. Each retained sequence needed at least a six-nucleotide match to both a V gene segment and a J gene segment. A rearrangement was called productive if the CDR3 had no stop codons and remained in frame with V and J, and every other rearrangement was called non-productive. CDR3 was defined by IMGT convention, running from the second conserved V-encoded cysteine to the conserved J-encoded phenylalanine. The earlier analysis of about 570 of the donors excluded any sequence lacking an unambiguous match to a single V gene segment. An earlier analysis of 587 of the donors classified V segments as functional when productive rearrangements were above 56.7% and as segregating when the standard deviation between donors was above 5%. A statistical classification framework was built to diagnose cytomegalovirus status from the catalog of TCR beta chain sequences. V and J gene assignment, in a later analysis, came from comparing TCR nucleotide sequences with IMGT/GENE-DB human TR gene sequences. The TCRdist pipeline was used in a later analysis to assign CDR3 sequences and most-parsimonious VDJ recombination scenarios. In a later analysis, each TCR beta chain was defined by its CDR3 amino acid sequence together with its V-gene family, and reads lacking a unique V-gene family were excluded. As a way to deal with suspected cross-contamination and a sequencing artifact, a later analysis dropped roughly 620 nucleotide sequences that were highly shared and had low generation probability. In a later analysis, a clonal expansion index for each public chain was calculated from normalized within-repertoire ranks of inferred template counts. A later analysis computed generation probabilities with a VDJ recombination model fitted to out-of-frame rearrangements, and checked the results against IGoR. In a later analysis, TCR-TCR, TCR-HLA and TCR-CMV co-occurrence was scored with hypergeometric tests, and a repertoire-size bias correction was applied to TCR pairs. In a later analysis, false discovery rates were estimated by permuting HLA or CMV assignments 20 times. In a later analysis, co-occurring TCRs were grouped with DBSCAN, and TCRdist sequence similarity was added when clustering was performed within HLA-allele-positive subsets. For co-occurrence clustering, repertoires with fewer than 30,000 or more than 120,000 public chains were excluded, along with a handful of repertoires with anomalous nucleotide sharing. TCRdb provides this immuneACCESS table in a form limited to in-frame rearrangements. Some clones are lacking; in checked studies, under half of them reflect an unresolved V gene, and why the rest are absent is not known. Clone size and V and J calls were adopted from that table, with D and trimming inferred from the DNA. The sample table holds about 200,000 clones, of which roughly four fifths were seen once. About 1.8% of the sample belongs to the ten largest clones.

For this clone: Its target antigen remains unknown. No much larger clonotype is one base removed from it; base qualities were not supplied.

CDR1 and CDR2 (ENHRY, SYGVKD) derive from the germline V gene. V drops 6 bases and J drops 4 bases, leaving 12 bases in between. From the cysteine through the phenylalanine, the CDR3 covers 13 amino acids. Of the read, only the CDR3 DNA is kept; its 39 bases are in frame from base 1. Sequencing used PBMCs. The chain joins TRBV10-3 to TRBJ2-5, with the D gene call left open. The receptor's source is a young woman in good health and CMV-seronegative. The bases are TGTGCCATCAGAGACCTAGTGGGAGAGACCCAGTACTTC. Its amino acids are CAIRDLVGETQYF.